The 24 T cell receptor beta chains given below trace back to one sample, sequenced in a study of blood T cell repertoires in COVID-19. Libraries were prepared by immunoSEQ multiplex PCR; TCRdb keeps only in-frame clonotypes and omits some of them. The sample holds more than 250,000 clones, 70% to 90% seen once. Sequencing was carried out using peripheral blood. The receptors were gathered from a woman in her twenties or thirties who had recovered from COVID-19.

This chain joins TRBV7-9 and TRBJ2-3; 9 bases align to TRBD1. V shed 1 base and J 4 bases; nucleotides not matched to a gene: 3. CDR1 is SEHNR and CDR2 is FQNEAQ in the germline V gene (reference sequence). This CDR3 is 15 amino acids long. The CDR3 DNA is TGTGCCAGCAGCTTAGGGGACAGGGAAGCAGATACGCAGTATTTT. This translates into CASSLGDREADTQYF. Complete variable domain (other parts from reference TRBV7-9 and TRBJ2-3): DTGVSQNPRHKITKRGQNVTFRCDPISEHNRLYWYRQTLGQGPEFLTYFQNEAQLEKSRLLSDRFSAERPKGSFSTLEIQRTEQGDSAMYLCASSLGDREADTQYFGPGTRLTVL.

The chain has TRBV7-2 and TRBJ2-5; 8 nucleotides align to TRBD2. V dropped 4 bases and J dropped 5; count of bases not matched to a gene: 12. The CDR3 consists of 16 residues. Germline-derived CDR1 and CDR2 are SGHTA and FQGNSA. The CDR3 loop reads CASSSYLSGGFETQYF. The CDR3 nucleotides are TGTGCCAGCAGCTCATACTTGAGCGGGGGATTCGAGACCCAGTACTTC.

The CDR3 DNA follows: TGTGCCAGCAGCCACTCTAGCGGGGGCTCCTACGAGCAGTACTTC. This translates into CASSHSSGGSYEQYF. The chain combines TRBV3-1 (or the pseudogene TRBV3-2) with TRBJ2-7; 10 bases are shared with TRBD2. This CDR3 is built from 15 residues. Per the germline V gene, CDR1 is LGHDT and CDR2 is YNNKEL (reference sequence). The V and J ends lost 3 bases and 0 bases, in that order; junction bases with no gene match: 2.

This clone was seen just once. This CDR3 is CASSIIAGAYEQYF. For the CDR3, the DNA is TGTGCCAGTAGTATAATAGCGGGAGCCTACGAGCAGTACTTC. The chain combines TRBV19 with TRBJ2-7; 9 positions match TRBD2. The CDR3 covers 14 residues. Trimming at V came to 2 bases and at J to 2 bases, leaving 1 base not matched to a gene. Looked up from germline, CDR1 is LNHDA and CDR2 is SQIVND (reference sequence).

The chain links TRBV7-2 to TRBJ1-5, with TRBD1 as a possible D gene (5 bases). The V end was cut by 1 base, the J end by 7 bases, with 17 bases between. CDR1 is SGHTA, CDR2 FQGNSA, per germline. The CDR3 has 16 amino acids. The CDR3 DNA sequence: TGTGCCAGCAGCTTAGTTCCTCGGAGGGGACGGCAGCCCCAGCATTTT. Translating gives CASSLVPRRGRQPQHF.

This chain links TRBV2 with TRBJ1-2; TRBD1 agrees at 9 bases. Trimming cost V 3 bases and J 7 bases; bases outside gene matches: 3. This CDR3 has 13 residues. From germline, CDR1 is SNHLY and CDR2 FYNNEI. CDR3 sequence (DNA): TGTGCCAGCAGTGAGGGGGACAGGGCTGGCTACACCTTC. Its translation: CASSEGDRAGYTF. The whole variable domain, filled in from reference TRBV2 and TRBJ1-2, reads EPEVTQTPSHQVTQMGQEVILRCVPISNHLYFYWYRQILGQKVEFLVSFYNNEISEKSEIFDDQFSVERPDGSNFTLKIRSTKLEDSAMYFCASSEGDRAGYTFGSGTRLTVV.

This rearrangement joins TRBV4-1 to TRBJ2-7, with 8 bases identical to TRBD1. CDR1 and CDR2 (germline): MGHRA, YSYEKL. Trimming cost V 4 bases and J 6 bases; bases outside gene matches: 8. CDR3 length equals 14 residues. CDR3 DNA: TGCGCCAGCAGCCGGGGACAGGCGGGTGGCGAGCAGTACTTC. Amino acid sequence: CASSRGQAGGEQYF.

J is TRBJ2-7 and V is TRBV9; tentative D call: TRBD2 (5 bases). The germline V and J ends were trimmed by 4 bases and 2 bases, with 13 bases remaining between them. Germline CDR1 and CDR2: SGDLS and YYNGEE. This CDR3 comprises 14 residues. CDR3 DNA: TGTGCCAGCAGCCCCCAAGCGGAGCCCTACGAGCAGTACTTC. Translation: CASSPQAEPYEQYF.

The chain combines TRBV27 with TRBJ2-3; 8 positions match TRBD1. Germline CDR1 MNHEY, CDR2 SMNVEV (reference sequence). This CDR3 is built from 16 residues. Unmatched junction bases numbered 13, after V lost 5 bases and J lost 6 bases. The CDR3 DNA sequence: TGTGCCAGCAGTCCCAAATGGACAGGGCTTTTCGATACGCAGTATTTT. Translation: CASSPKWTGLFDTQYF.

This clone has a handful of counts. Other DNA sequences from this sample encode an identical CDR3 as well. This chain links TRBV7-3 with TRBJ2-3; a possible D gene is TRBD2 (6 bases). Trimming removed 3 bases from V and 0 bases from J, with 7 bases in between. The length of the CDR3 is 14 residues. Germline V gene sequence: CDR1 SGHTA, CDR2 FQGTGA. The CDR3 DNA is TGTGCCAGCAGCTTTGCGGGGAGCACAGATACGCAGTATTTT. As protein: CASSFAGSTDTQYF.

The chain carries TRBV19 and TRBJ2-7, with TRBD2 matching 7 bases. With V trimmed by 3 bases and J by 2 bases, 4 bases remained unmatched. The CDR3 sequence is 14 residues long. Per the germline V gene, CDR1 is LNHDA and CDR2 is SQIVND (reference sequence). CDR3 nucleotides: TGTGCCAGTAGTATTCAGCGGGGAGCCTACGAGCAGTACTTC. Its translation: CASSIQRGAYEQYF. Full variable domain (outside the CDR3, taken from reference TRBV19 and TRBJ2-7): DGGITQSPKYLFRKEGQNVTLSCEQNLNHDAMYWYRQDPGQGLRLIYYSQIVNDFQKGDIAEGYSVSREKKESFPLTVTSAQKNPTAFYLCASSIQRGAYEQYFGPGTRLTVT.

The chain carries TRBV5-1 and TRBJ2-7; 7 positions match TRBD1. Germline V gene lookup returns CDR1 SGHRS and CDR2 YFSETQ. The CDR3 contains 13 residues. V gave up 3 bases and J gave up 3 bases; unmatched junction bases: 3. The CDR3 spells CASSSQGYYEQYF. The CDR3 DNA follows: TGCGCCAGCAGCTCACAGGGGTACTACGAGCAGTACTTC.

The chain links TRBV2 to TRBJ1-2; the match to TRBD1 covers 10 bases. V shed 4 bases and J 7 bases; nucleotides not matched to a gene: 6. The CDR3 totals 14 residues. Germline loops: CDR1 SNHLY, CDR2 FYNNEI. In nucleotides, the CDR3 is TGTGCCAGCAGTGTGGGACAGGGGATGGGTGGCTACACCTTC. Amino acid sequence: CASSVGQGMGGYTF.

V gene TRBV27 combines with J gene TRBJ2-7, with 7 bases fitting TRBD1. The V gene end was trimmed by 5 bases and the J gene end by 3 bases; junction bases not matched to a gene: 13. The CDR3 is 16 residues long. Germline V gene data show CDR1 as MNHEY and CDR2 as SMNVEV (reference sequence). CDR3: CASSKTTGLIFYEQYF. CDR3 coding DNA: TGTGCCAGCAGTAAGACGACAGGGCTGATTTTCTACGAGCAGTACTTC.

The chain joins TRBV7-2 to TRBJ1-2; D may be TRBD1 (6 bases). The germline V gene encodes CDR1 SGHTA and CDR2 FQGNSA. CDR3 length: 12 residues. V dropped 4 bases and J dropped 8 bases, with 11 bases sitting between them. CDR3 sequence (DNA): TGTGCCAGCAGCTCCCAGGGGCGAGGCTACACCTTC. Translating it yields CASSSQGRGYTF. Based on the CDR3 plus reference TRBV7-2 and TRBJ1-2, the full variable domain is GAGVSQSPSNKVTEKGKDVELRCDPISGHTALYWYRQSLGQGLEFLIYFQGNSAPDKSGLPSDRFSAERTGGSVSTLTIQRTQQEDSAVYLCASSSQGRGYTFGSGTRLTVV.

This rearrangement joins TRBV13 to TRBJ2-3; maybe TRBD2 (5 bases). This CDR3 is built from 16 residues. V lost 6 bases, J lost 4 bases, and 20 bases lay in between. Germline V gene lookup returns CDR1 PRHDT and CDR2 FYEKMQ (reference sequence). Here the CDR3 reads CASRTYSSGGSDTQYF. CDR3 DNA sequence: TGTGCCAGCAGAACGTATAGCTCAGGAGGATCAGATACGCAGTATTTT.

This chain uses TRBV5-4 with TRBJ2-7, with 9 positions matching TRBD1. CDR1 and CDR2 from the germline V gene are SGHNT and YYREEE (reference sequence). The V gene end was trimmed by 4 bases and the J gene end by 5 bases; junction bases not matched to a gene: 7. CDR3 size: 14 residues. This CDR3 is CASSRNRGQDEQYF. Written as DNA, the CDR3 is TGTGCCAGCAGCCGTAACAGGGGGCAGGACGAGCAGTACTTC.

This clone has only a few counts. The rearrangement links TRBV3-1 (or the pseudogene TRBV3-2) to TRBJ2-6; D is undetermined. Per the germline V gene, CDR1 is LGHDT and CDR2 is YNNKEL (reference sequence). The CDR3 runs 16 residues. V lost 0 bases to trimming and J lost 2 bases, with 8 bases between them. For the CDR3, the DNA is TGTGCCAGCAGCCAAGATTCACTCACTGGGGCCAACGTCCTGACTTTC. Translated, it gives CASSQDSLTGANVLTF.

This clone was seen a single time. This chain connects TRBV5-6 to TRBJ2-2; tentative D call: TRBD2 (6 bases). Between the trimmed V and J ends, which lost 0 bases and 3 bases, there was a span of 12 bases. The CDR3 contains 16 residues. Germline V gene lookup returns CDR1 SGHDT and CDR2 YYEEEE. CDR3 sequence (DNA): TGTGCCAGCAGCTTGGGTGGAGCGGGTTACACCGGGGAGCTGTTTTTT. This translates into CASSLGGAGYTGELFF.

The chain's CDR3 is CASSQVPTGIYNQPQHF. The CDR3 nucleotides read TGTGCCAGCAGCCAAGTACCCACGGGGATTTACAATCAGCCCCAGCATTTT. The gene calls are TRBV4-2 and TRBJ1-5; D not resolved. The CDR3 sequence is 17 residues long. Germline assignment: CDR1 LGHNA and CDR2 YNFKEQ. The ends were cut back, 1 base at V and 3 bases at J, with 16 bases in the middle.

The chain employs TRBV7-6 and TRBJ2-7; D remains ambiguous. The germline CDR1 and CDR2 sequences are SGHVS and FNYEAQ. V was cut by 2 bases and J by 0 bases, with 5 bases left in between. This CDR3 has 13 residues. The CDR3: CASSLTTSYEQYF. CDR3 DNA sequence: TGTGCCAGCAGCTTAACTACCTCCTACGAGCAGTACTTC.

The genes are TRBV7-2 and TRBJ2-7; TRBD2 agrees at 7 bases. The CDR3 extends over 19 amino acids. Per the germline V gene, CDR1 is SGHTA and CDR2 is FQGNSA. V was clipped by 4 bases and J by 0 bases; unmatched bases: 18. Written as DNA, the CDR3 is TGTGCCAGCAGCTCCGTCCCTCAAGTGCCGGGACTACTCTCCTACGAGCAGTACTTC. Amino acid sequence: CASSSVPQVPGLLSYEQYF.

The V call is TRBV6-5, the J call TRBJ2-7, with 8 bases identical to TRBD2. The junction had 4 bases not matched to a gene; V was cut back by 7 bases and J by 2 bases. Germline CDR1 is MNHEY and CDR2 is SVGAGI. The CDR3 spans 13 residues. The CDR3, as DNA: TGTGCCAGCATCCACGGGGGGGCCTACGAGCAGTACTTC. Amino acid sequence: CASIHGGAYEQYF.

The CDR3 loop reads CASSEGVYPYF. Here the CDR3 DNA reads TGTGCCAGCAGCGAGGGGGTGTATCCTTACTTC. The chain has TRBV9 and TRBJ2-5; tentatively, D is TRBD1 (6 bases). V was shortened by 3 bases and J by 14 bases, with 14 bases between the two germline ends. Per germline, CDR1 SGDLS and CDR2 YYNGEE. The CDR3 spans 11 residues. The full variable domain, its missing parts supplied by reference TRBV9 and TRBJ2-5, is DSGVTQTPKHLITATGQRVTLRCSPRSGDLSVYWYQQSLDQGLQFLIQYYNGEERAKGNILERFSAQQFPDLHSELNLSSLELGDSALYFCASSEGVYPYFGPGTRLLVL.